This T cell receptor (beta chain) was retrieved from a study of T cell clones after liver transplantation. Measured with immunoSEQ multiplex PCR; TCRdb has only the in-frame clones, and not every one. The repertoire has about 100,000 clones, 75% to 85% of them found once; the top ten carry approximately 0.99%. Trimming at V came to 0 bases and at J to 3 bases, leaving 6 bases not matched to a gene. The CDR3 runs 15 residues. Germline assignment: CDR1 GTSNPN and CDR2 SVGIG (reference sequence). The specimen was CD4+ T cells from blood, collected before liver transplant. The clonotype was recovered from a human donor who received a liver transplant. The chain joins TRBV30 to TRBJ2-7, with 9 positions matching TRBD1. CDR3 loop: CAWSVGTGLNYEQYF. The CDR3 nucleotides read TGTGCCTGGAGTGTAGGGACAGGGCTTAACTACGAGCAGTACTTC.